A selection of T cell receptor beta chains follows, all from one sample in a study of glioma-infiltrating T cells after dendritic cell vaccination. Sequencing was performed with immunoSEQ multiplex PCR; in TCRdb, only in-frame clones are kept and a portion is missing. The table includes 50,000 to 55,000 clones, around 89% detected once. The sample in question was blood, obtained after dendritic cell vaccination. All receptors come from a human donor with glioblastoma. Each CDR3 is given with its conserved first and last residue. The D gene is left open where the match is weak. A clone size is listed for some rows: how often the clone was seen (once, few, many), or a class if it is expanded.

J,V,size,D,DNA,CDR3
TRBJ1-3,TRBV6-5,-,-,TGTGCCAGCAGTTACTCGAAGGGGAACACCATATATTTT,CASSYSKGNTIYF
TRBJ2-6,TRBV18,-,-,TGTGCCAGCTCACTCGGACAATCCGGGGCCAACGTCCTGACTTTC,CASSLGQSGANVLTF
TRBJ2-3,TRBV6-1,once,TRBD2,TGTGCCAGCAGTGATTACGGGGGAGGGGTAGATACGCAGTATTTT,CASSDYGGGVDTQYF
TRBJ1-5,TRBV4-3,-,-,TGCGCCAGCAGCCAAGATAATAGAAGCAATCAGCCCCAGCATTTT,CASSQDNRSNQPQHF
TRBJ1-1,TRBV27,-,TRBD1,TGTGCCAGCAGTATCGGACAGGGGAATGAAGCTTTCTTT,CASSIGQGNEAFF
TRBJ1-5,TRBV2,-,-,TGTGCCAGCGGCGGGGTGGGGCAGACCTTAGAGCCCCAGCATTTT,CASGGVGQTLEPQHF
TRBJ2-7,TRBV19,-,-,TGTGCCAGTAGTATAGCTCAGGGGTACTACGAGCAGTACTTC,CASSIAQGYYEQYF
TRBJ2-5,TRBV29-1,-,-,TGCAGCGGAAGCCACGGGACTGATGTAAAAGAGACCCAGTACTTC,CSGSHGTDVKETQYF
TRBJ2-7,TRBV29-1,-,TRBD2,TGCAGCGTCCGGACGGAGGGACTAGCGGGAGCACCCTACGAGCAGTACTTC,CSVRTEGLAGAPYEQYF
TRBJ1-2,TRBV7-3,few,TRBD1,TGTGCCAGCAGCTTAGCCCCCGCGGGACAGGGGGGTAATAACTATGGCTACACCTTC,CASSLAPAGQGGNNYGYTF
TRBJ2-2,TRBV10-3,-,TRBD1,TGTGCCACCTCCGGACAGGTGGTCGGGGAGCTGTTTTTT,CATSGQVVGELFF
TRBJ2-5,TRBV18,-,-,TGTGCCAGCTCACCTTTGACATTTCAAGAGACCCAGTACTTC,CASSPLTFQETQYF
TRBJ2-1,TRBV19,-,TRBD2,TGTGCCAGTAGTATAGCTGCTAGCGGGGGGGGTGAGCAGTTCTTC,CASSIAASGGGEQFF
TRBJ1-1,TRBV20-1,-,-,TGCAGTGCACCGGGAAACACTGAAGCTTTCTTT,CSAPGNTEAFF
TRBJ1-1,TRBV5-4,-,-,TGTGCCAGCAGAGCCGGGGGGGGAGCGAACACTGAAGCTTTCTTT,CASRAGGGANTEAFF
TRBJ1-4,TRBV11-3,-,-,TGTGCCAGCAGCACACACAGGGCGCCGAGTGAAAAACTGTTTTTT,CASSTHRAPSEKLFF
TRBJ2-2,TRBV18,-,-,TGTGCCAGCTCGTCTATCCGTGCCACCGGGGAGCTGTTTTTT,CASSSIRATGELFF
TRBJ1-2,TRBV28,few,-,TGTGCCAGCAGTTTTAGGGCAGGGCATGGCTACACCTTC,CASSFRAGHGYTF
TRBJ2-1,TRBV27,-,TRBD2,TGTGCCAGCAGCCTTAGCGGGAGTGGGGGCGTGGAGCAGTTCTTC,CASSLSGSGGVEQFF
TRBJ1-5,TRBV5-6,-,-,TGTGCCAGCAGCGCAATGGACAGAAACAATCAGCCCCAGCATTTT,CASSAMDRNNQPQHF
TRBJ1-3,TRBV9,-,TRBD1,TGTGCCAGCAGCGAGACAGGGTCTGGAAACACCATATATTTT,CASSETGSGNTIYF
TRBJ1-1,TRBV7-2,-,-,TGTGCCAGCAGCTATCAGAGTGGACATTTGAACACTGAAGCTTTCTTT,CASSYQSGHLNTEAFF
TRBJ2-5,TRBV2,-,TRBD1,TGTGCCAGCAGAGCCGGGACAGGGGGCGCGGGATACCAAGAGACCCAGTACTTC,CASRAGTGGAGYQETQYF
TRBJ2-2,TRBV10-3,-,TRBD1,TGTGCCATCAGGGAGGGGACAGGGAACACCGGGGAGCTGTTTTTT,CAIREGTGNTGELFF
TRBJ1-2,TRBV7-2,-,-,TGTGCCAGCAGCTTAGATAGGAGTAACTATGGCTACACCTTC,CASSLDRSNYGYTF